This section outlines one TCR beta chain sequence together with its context. The sample belongs to a study of shared clonotypes between healthy human individuals. Germline loops: CDR1 GTSNPN, CDR2 SVGIG (reference sequence). V was shortened by 2 bases and J by 4 bases, with 9 bases between the two germline ends. CDR3 length equals 13 residues. Generated by immunoSEQ multiplex PCR, the TCRdb table keeps only in-frame clones and is missing some. The sample has millions of clones, just over 90% seen once. The sequence was obtained from a man aged 18 to 35 in good health. Some clones in this sample may be carry-over from other donors' samples. The source material was naive CD4+ T cells from PBMCs. Subset in this sample: CD45RA+ positively selected. The rearrangement joins TRBV30 to TRBJ2-1; D is unclear. The DNA of the CDR3 is TGTGCCTGGAGTCGTAACTCATACAATGAGCAGTTCTTC. Translated, it gives CAWSRNSYNEQFF.